This T cell receptor beta chain was retrieved from a study of blood T cell repertoires in COVID-19. Study information: The United States, Italy and Spain supplied acute and convalescent COVID-19 samples. PBMCs, B-cell-depleted T cells, or T cells provided the cDNA or gDNA that made up the material.

This CDR3 contains 15 residues. Germline CDR1 and CDR2: SGDLS and YYNGEE. After removal of 0 bases from V and 9 bases from J, the junction contained 6 bases not matched to a gene. Original methodology: Reference gene primer amplification in the assay estimated nucleated cell counts. The table came from immunoSEQ multiplex PCR; TCRdb's copy has only in-frame clones and leaves some out. V and J calls and clone size are copied from that table; D and trimming were computed from the DNA. In the table there are fewer than 200,000 clones, roughly 80% of which are singletons. The genes are TRBV9 and TRBJ1-6; 7 bases map to TRBD1. The sequence was obtained from a woman of 80 years or more with COVID-19, enrolled during active disease. Source material: peripheral blood. Here the CDR3 DNA reads TGTGCCAGCAGCGTAGTCGGGACAGTTGGTTCACCCCTCCACTTT. Its protein product is CASSVVGTVGSPLHF. Variable domain in full (rest from reference TRBV9 and TRBJ1-6): DSGVTQTPKHLITATGQRVTLRCSPRSGDLSVYWYQQSLDQGLQFLIQYYNGEERAKGNILERFSAQQFPDLHSELNLSSLELGDSALYFCASSVVGTVGSPLHFGNGTRLTVT.